The entry that follows covers one TCR beta chain sequence. What it recognizes is unknown. TCRdb keeps only in-frame clones here, not all; method: immunoSEQ multiplex PCR. This sample has tens of thousands of clones, with less than 80% found just once. The data stem from a study of T cells in localized non-small cell lung cancer. Study-wide points: Longer overall survival associated with higher blood T cell density; shorter survival with higher adjacent-lung clonality. It remains possible that heterogeneity exists, since only one tumor region was sequenced. Adjacent lung exhibited a median of about 50 among the 100 most abundant tumor clones.

This CDR3 region has 12 residues. From germline, CDR1 is SGHAT and CDR2 FQDESV (reference sequence). Trimming took off 3 bases at V and 6 bases at J, with 8 bases between the two ends. The sequenced sample was peripheral blood, obtained before any cancer treatment. The gene calls are TRBV11-1 and TRBJ1-1, with D uncertain. The receptor was isolated from a male donor at least 60 years old with stage II squamous cell lung carcinoma. CDR3 in DNA: TGTGCCAGCAGCTTGCGCGGAGCTGAAGCTTTCTTT. Its protein is CASSLRGAEAFF. The variable domain in full, completed from reference TRBV11-1 and TRBJ1-1, reads EAEVAQSPRYKITEKSQAVAFWCDPISGHATLYWYRQILGQGPELLVQFQDESVVDDSQLPKDRFSAERLKGVDSTLKIQPAELGDSAMYLCASSLRGAEAFFGQGTRLTVV.